This TCR beta chain was identified during a study of T cell changes during pregnancy in multiple sclerosis (dated by TCRdb to about 2019). Looking at the study overall: Changes in the T cell repertoire over the course of pregnancy were examined in this study in women with multiple sclerosis.

About this clone: It lacks a known antigen. No much larger clonotype is one base removed from it; base qualities were not supplied.

The library relied on the immunoSEQ multiplex PCR assay. TCRdb re-hosts the immuneACCESS table, in-frame sequences only. Its copies lack some clones; in the studies checked, an unresolved V gene accounts for under half of them, and the cause for the rest is not known. The sample contains approximately 66,000 clones, roughly 92% of them found a single time. The ten largest clonotypes hold less than 2% of the sample. Trimmed from V: 4 bases; trimmed from J: 8 bases; junction bases lacking a gene match: 11. For CDR1 and CDR2, the germline V gene lists SGDLS and YYNGEE. The CDR3 spans 15 residues, from the cysteine through the phenylalanine. Left in the record is the CDR3 DNA by itself, 45 bases read in frame from the first base.

This TCR was sampled from a female donor in good health, enrolled as a control in a pregnancy study. The sequencing used peripheral blood, collected in the third trimester of pregnancy. Here the chain combines TRBV9 and TRBJ2-1, and 8 bases in between align with TRBD1. For the CDR3, the sequence is CASSLTTGERHEQFF. In nucleotide form, the sequence is TGTGCCAGCAGCTTGACGACAGGGGAAAGACATGAGCAGTTCTTC.